The rows below give T cell receptor beta chains drawn from one sample of a study of T cells after yellow fever vaccination. TCRdb reprocessed the 5' RACE reads with MiXCR, giving one entry per CDR3 protein. The sample consists of some 320,000 distinct CDR3 sequences, about 10% of them appearing once. The sample in question was CD4+ T cells sorted from PBMCs, obtained 5 days after the yellow fever booster vaccination. Receptors originate from a man aged 18 to 35 who received the YFV17D yellow fever vaccine. CDR3s include the opening cysteine and the closing phenylalanine or tryptophan. The D gene is left open where the match is weak. Clone size, where shown, is once, few, many, or a class for clones that have expanded.

cdr3_nt,cdr3_aa,v_call,j_call,d_call,clone_size
TGTGCCAGCAGTCGCTGGACACCTCCGGACGAGCAGTACTTC,CASSRWTPPDEQYF,TRBV7-2,TRBJ2-7,-,-
TGTGCCAGCAGCCAAGTTTCTGGACTAGCGGGTAGAGATACGCAGTATTTT,CASSQVSGLAGRDTQYF,TRBV3-1,TRBJ2-3,TRBD2,many
TGTGCCAGCAGCACCCGCACTAGGGGAGATGGGCCCGATACGCAGTATTTT,CASSTRTRGDGPDTQYF,TRBV7-2,TRBJ2-3,-,-
TGTGCCAGCAGCACCAGCCCAGGTCCTGGAAACACCATATATTTT,CASSTSPGPGNTIYF,TRBV7-6,TRBJ1-3,-,-
TGCGCCAGCAGCACGGGACTATACCAAGAGACCCAGTACTTC,CASSTGLYQETQYF,TRBV5-1,TRBJ2-5,TRBD2,-
TGTGCCAGCAGTTACAGGGGTTCGGAGACCCAGTACTTC,CASSYRGSETQYF,TRBV12-3/TRBV12-4,TRBJ2-5,TRBD1,few
TGCAGTGCCTGGCTGGGACCAGATACGCAGTATTTT,CSAWLGPDTQYF,TRBV20-1,TRBJ2-3,-,few
TGTGCCACCAGTCAGGACAGCAGCACAGATACGCAGTATTTT,CATSQDSSTDTQYF,TRBV24-1,TRBJ2-3,-,-
TGTGCCAGCGGATCAGGGGCAGGAGCTTTCTTT,CASGSGAGAFF,TRBV7-2,TRBJ1-1,-,-
TGTGCCAGCAGCCCGGGCCCGACAGGGGGGGTCAATGAGCAGTTCTTC,CASSPGPTGGVNEQFF,TRBV5-4,TRBJ2-1,TRBD1,few
TGTGCCATCACCGCCGGTGGAGATACGCAGTATTTT,CAITAGGDTQYF,TRBV10-3,TRBJ2-3,-,-
TGTGCCAGTAGTACCGGCAGGAACAATGAGCAGTTCTTC,CASSTGRNNEQFF,TRBV19,TRBJ2-1,-,few
TGTGCCAGCAGTGCGGATTGGGCCGGGGGGGAGACCCAGTACTTC,CASSADWAGGETQYF,TRBV25-1,TRBJ2-5,TRBD2,many
TGCGCCAGCACACCCGGGACCGATCGAGAGACCCAGTACTTC,CASTPGTDRETQYF,TRBV5-1,TRBJ2-5,-,few
TGCGCCAGCAGCTTGGAGCTAGCGGGGGCCAAAAACATTCAGTACTTC,CASSLELAGAKNIQYF,TRBV5-1,TRBJ2-4,TRBD2,-
TGCGCCAGCAGCCTGGGACTAGCGCCCGGAGAGACCCAGTACTTC,CASSLGLAPGETQYF,TRBV5-1,TRBJ2-5,TRBD2,few
TGTGCCATCAGTGGGGTCGGGGCTCGGGAGACCCAGTACTTC,CAISGVGARETQYF,TRBV10-3,TRBJ2-5,-,-
TGTGCCAGCAGGGGACAGGGGGCAATCGCAGATACGCAGTATTTT,CASRGQGAIADTQYF,TRBV12-3/TRBV12-4,TRBJ2-3,TRBD1,many
TGTGCCAGTAGTACCCATAGCAGGATGGGGTCAGATACGCAGTATTTT,CASSTHSRMGSDTQYF,TRBV19,TRBJ2-3,-,few
TGTGCCAGCAGTTCACCGGGGGGTGTTTCGAACACTGAAGCTTTCTTT,CASSSPGGVSNTEAFF,TRBV6-2/TRBV6-3,TRBJ1-1,-,-
TGCAGTGCTAGAGATCTAGCGGGGGGTCACATTCAGTACTTC,CSARDLAGGHIQYF,TRBV20-1,TRBJ2-4,TRBD2,many
TGTGCCAGCTCACCCCGGACTAGCGGGGGGACCACAGATACGCAGTATTTT,CASSPRTSGGTTDTQYF,TRBV18,TRBJ2-3,TRBD2,-
TGCGCCAGCAGCCAAGATGCCTTCAATCAGCCCCAGCATTTT,CASSQDAFNQPQHF,TRBV4-3,TRBJ1-5,-,few
TGCGCCAGCAGCCAAGATGCGGGGGGGATGGACAATGAGCAGTTCTTC,CASSQDAGGMDNEQFF,TRBV4-3,TRBJ2-1,TRBD2,few